This T cell receptor (beta chain) was sequenced in a study of blood T cell repertoires in COVID-19. The CDR3 is made up of 16 amino acids. Germline CDR1 reads MRHNA; CDR2 reads SNTAGT. The V and J ends lost 3 bases and 5 bases, in that order; junction bases with no gene match: 8. Per the study methods: Quantification of nucleated cells was approximated via reference gene primer amplification. Some clones are missing from TCRdb's copy, which holds only in-frame ones; the method was immunoSEQ multiplex PCR. The V and J calls and clone size are taken from that table; D and trimming were inferred from the DNA. The table shows over 600,000 clones, with about 87% occurring only once.

The clonotype was recovered from a woman aged 18-30 years with acute or convalescent COVID-19. The gene calls are TRBV6-4 and TRBJ2-3; 10 nucleotides line up with TRBD2. Material for sequencing was peripheral blood. The CDR3 is CASSESSGGAEDTQYF. Here the CDR3 DNA reads TGTGCCAGCAGTGAGTCAAGCGGGGGGGCCGAAGATACGCAGTATTTT.